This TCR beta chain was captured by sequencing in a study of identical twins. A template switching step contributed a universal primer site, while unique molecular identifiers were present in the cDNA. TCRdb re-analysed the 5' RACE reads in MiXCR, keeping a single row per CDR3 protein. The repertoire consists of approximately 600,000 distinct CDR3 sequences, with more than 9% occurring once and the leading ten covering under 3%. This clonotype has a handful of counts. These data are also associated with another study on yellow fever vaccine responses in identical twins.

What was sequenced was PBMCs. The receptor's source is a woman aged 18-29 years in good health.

CDR3 DNA sequence: TGTGCCACCAGCAGGGGACTAGCGGGAGGCCCCAGCGATGAGCAGTTCTTC. This codes for CATSRGLAGGPSDEQFF. V usage is TRBV15 and J usage is TRBJ2-1; TRBD2 agrees at 15 bases. Germline assignment: CDR1 LNHNV and CDR2 YYDKDF (reference sequence). The trim removed 3 bases at V and 8 bases at J, leaving 8 bases unmatched. CDR3 length equals 17 residues.